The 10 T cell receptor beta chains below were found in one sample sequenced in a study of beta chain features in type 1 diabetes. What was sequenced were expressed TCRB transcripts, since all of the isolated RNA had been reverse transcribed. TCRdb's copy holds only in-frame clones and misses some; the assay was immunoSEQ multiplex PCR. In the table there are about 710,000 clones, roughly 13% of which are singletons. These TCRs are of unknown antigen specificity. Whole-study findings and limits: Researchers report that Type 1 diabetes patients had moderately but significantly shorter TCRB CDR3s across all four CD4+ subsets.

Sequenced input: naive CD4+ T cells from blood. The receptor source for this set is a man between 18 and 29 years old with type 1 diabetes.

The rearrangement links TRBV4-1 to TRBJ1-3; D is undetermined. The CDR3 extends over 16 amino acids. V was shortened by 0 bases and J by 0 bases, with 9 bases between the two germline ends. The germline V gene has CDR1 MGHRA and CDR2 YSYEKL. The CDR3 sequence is CASSQDRLPSGNTIYF. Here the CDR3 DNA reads TGCGCCAGCAGCCAAGACCGCCTTCCCTCTGGAAACACCATATATTTT.

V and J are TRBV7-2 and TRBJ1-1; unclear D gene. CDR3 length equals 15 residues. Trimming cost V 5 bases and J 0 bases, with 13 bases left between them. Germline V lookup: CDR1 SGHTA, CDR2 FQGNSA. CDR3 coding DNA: TGTGCCAGCAGCCGGAATGGGATGATGAACACTGAAGCTTTCTTT. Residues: CASSRNGMMNTEAFF.

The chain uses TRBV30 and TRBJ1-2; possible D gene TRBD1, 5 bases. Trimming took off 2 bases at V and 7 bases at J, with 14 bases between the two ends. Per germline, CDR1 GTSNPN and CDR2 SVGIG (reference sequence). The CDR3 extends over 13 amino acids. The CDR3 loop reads CAWSNGGISGYTF. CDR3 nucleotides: TGTGCCTGGAGTAACGGGGGAATCAGTGGCTACACCTTC.

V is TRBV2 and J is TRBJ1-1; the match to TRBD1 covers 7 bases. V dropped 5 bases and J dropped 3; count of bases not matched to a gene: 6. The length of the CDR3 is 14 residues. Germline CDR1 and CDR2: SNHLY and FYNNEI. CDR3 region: CASSISGGYTEAFF. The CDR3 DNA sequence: TGTGCCAGCAGTATTTCAGGGGGGTACACTGAAGCTTTCTTT. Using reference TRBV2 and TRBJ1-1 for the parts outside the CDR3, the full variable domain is EPEVTQTPSHQVTQMGQEVILRCVPISNHLYFYWYRQILGQKVEFLVSFYNNEISEKSEIFDDQFSVERPDGSNFTLKIRSTKLEDSAMYFCASSISGGYTEAFFGQGTRLTVV.

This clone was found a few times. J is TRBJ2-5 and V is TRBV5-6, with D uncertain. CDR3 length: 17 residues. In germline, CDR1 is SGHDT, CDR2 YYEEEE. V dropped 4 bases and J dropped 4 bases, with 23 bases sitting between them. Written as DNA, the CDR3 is TGTGCCAGCAGCCTCATATTGACGCCAGCGACCTTAGAGACCCAGTACTTC. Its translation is CASSLILTPATLETQYF.

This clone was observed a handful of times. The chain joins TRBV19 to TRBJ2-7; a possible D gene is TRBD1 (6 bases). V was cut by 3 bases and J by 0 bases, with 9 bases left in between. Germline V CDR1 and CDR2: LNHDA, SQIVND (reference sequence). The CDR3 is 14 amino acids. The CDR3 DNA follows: TGTGCCAGTAGTATTGGACAGAGCTCCTACGAGCAGTACTTC. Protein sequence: CASSIGQSSYEQYF. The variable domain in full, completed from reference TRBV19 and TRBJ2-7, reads DGGITQSPKYLFRKEGQNVTLSCEQNLNHDAMYWYRQDPGQGLRLIYYSQIVNDFQKGDIAEGYSVSREKKESFPLTVTSAQKNPTAFYLCASSIGQSSYEQYFGPGTRLTVT.

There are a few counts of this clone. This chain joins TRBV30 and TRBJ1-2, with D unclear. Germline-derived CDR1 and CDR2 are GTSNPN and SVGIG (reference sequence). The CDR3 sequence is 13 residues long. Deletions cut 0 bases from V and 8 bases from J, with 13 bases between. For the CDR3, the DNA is TGTGCCTGGAGTGTACTTCGCCCCGCGGGCTACACCTTC. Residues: CAWSVLRPAGYTF.

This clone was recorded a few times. The CDR3 nucleotides read TGTGCCAGCAGTAAAACAGGCTACGAGCAGTACTTC. This translates into CASSKTGYEQYF. The gene calls are TRBV6-5 and TRBJ2-7; TRBD1 is a possible D gene (5 bases). Trimming shortened V by 5 bases and J by 3 bases, and 8 bases separated the two germline ends. CDR3 length: 12 amino acids. Germline V gene sequence: CDR1 MNHEY, CDR2 SVGAGI.

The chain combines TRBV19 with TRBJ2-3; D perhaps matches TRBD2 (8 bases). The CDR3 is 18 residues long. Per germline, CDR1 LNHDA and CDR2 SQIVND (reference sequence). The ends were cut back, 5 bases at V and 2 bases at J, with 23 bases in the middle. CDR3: CASSRQGTSGIFTDTQYF. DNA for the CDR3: TGTGCCAGTAGTCGACAGGGTACTAGCGGAATATTCACAGATACGCAGTATTTT. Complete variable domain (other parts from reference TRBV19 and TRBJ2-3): DGGITQSPKYLFRKEGQNVTLSCEQNLNHDAMYWYRQDPGQGLRLIYYSQIVNDFQKGDIAEGYSVSREKKESFPLTVTSAQKNPTAFYLCASSRQGTSGIFTDTQYFGPGTRLTVL.

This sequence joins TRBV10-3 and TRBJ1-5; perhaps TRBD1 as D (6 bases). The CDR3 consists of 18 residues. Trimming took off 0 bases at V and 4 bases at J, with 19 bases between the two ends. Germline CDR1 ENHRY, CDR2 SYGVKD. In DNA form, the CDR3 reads TGTGCCATCAGTGAGTCCAACACTTACTCACAGGGAAATCAGCCCCAGCATTTT. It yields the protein CAISESNTYSQGNQPQHF.